This passage covers 5 T cell receptor beta chains from one sample sequenced in a study of PD-L1 blockade in urothelial cancer. Time point given: pretreatment peripheral blood. TCRdb's copy holds only in-frame clones and misses some; the assay was immunoSEQ multiplex PCR. The sample includes about 49,000 clones, about four fifths of them seen just once. The source material was PBMCs, sampled around atezolizumab (anti-PD-L1) treatment. The receptors come from a man in his 70s with urothelial cancer.

J is TRBJ1-2 and V is TRBV18, with TRBD1 matching over 7 bases. J gave up 3 bases and V 3 bases, and 1 base lay outside the gene matches. The germline V gene has CDR1 KGHSH and CDR2 LQKENI. This CDR3 comprises 13 residues. The CDR3 spells CASSPDRDYGYTF. The CDR3 DNA reads TGTGCCAGCTCACCCGACAGGGACTATGGCTACACCTTC.

This sequence joins TRBV5-5 and TRBJ2-7, with 12 positions matching TRBD1. The germline gives CDR1 SGHKS, CDR2 YYEKEE (reference sequence). The CDR3 is 16 amino acids. J lost 3 bases, V lost 1 base, and 5 bases had no gene match. CDR3 in DNA: TGTGCCAGCAGCTTGTTGTGGGACAGGGGGCTCTACGAGCAGTACTTC. Translation gives CASSLLWDRGLYEQYF.

CDR3 nucleotide sequence: TGTGCCAGTAGTATAGGGGGGGGTCAGCCCCAGCATTTT. It translates to CASSIGGGQPQHF. This chain joins TRBV19 and TRBJ1-5; D perhaps matches TRBD1 (5 bases). V lost 1 base and J 6 bases, leaving 7 bases between the germline ends. The germline V gene has CDR1 LNHDA and CDR2 SQIVND (reference sequence). The CDR3 sequence is 13 residues long.

The rearrangement joins TRBV27 to TRBJ2-1; 7 positions match TRBD2. This CDR3 region has 13 residues. Germline assignment: CDR1 MNHEY and CDR2 SMNVEV (reference sequence). V was clipped by 6 bases and J by 6 bases; unmatched bases: 5. DNA of the CDR3: TGTGCCAGCAGACTAGCGCAACCCAATGAGCAGTTCTTC. It encodes CASRLAQPNEQFF.

V gene TRBV19 combines with J gene TRBJ2-1; 10 bases match TRBD2. Trimming at V came to 3 bases and at J to 9 bases, leaving 8 bases not matched to a gene. Germline CDR1 reads LNHDA; CDR2 reads SQIVND (reference sequence). This CDR3 contains 15 residues. CDR3 residues: CASSMVASGSGEQFF. The CDR3 nucleotides read TGTGCCAGTAGTATGGTGGCTAGCGGGAGTGGTGAGCAGTTCTTC.